Sequencing of this T cell receptor (beta chain) was carried out in a study of T cell repertoires in cytomegalovirus infection. V shed 4 bases and J shed 5 bases, with 11 bases lying between them. CDR3 length: 14 amino acids. Germline V lookup: CDR1 SGHTA, CDR2 FQGNSA. One entry per CDR3 protein, called by TCRdb with MiXCR from the reads. This table holds about 350,000 distinct CDR3 sequences, 34% found once. At least ten counts were recorded for this clonotype. Its target is unknown. The source material was cultured PBMCs, sampled from culture after CMV antigen stimulation. The sequence derives from a human donor in good health (CMV status not recorded). Some clones in this sample may be carry-over from other donors' samples. The chain carries TRBV7-2 and TRBJ2-2; no definite D call. This CDR3 is CASSYAARTGELFF. In DNA, the CDR3 is TGTGCCAGCAGCTACGCGGCGAGGACCGGGGAGCTGTTTTTT. Full variable domain (rest looked up from reference TRBV7-2 and TRBJ2-2): GAGVSQSPSNKVTEKGKDVELRCDPISGHTALYWYRQSLGQGLEFLIYFQGNSAPDKSGLPSDRFSAERTGGSVSTLTIQRTQQEDSAVYLCASSYAARTGELFFGEGSRLTVL.